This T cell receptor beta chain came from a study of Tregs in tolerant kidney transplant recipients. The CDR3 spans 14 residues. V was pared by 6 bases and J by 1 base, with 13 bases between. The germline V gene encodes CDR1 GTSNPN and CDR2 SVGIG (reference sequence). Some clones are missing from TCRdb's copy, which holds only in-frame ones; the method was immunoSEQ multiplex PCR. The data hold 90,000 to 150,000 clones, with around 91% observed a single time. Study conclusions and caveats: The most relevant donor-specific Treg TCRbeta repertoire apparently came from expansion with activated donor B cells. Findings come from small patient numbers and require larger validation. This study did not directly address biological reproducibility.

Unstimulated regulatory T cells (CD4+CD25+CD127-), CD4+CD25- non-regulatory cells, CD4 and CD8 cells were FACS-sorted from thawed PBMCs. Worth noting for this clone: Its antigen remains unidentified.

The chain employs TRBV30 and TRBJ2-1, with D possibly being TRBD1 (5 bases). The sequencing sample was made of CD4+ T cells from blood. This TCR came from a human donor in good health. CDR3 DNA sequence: TGTGCCTGCCAAACAGGTTCTTCCTACAATGAGCAGTTCTTC. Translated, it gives CACQTGSSYNEQFF.